The TCR beta chain described here comes from a study of cytomegalovirus exposure and HLA in healthy donors. Turning to the study itself: The approximately 670 first-cohort repertoires shared a platform with the 130 or so validation repertoires, as reported in a later analysis.

Germline CDR1 SGDLS, CDR2 YYNGEE. Deletions cut 0 bases from V and 9 bases from J, with 15 bases between. This CDR3 has 14 amino acids. Here immunoSEQ multiplex PCR was the method, and the copy in TCRdb shows in-frame clones only, minus some. This table has 60,000 to 65,000 clones, 90% to 96% appearing once. Points on this clone: Antigen unknown.

Findings and limits, study-wide: Rarity marked most TCR sequences, yet some public TCRs occurred in many donors.

The sequenced sample was PBMCs. V gene TRBV9 combines with J gene TRBJ2-5; maybe TRBD1 (6 bases). The receptor was isolated from a woman aged 18-29 years in good health and CMV-seronegative. CDR3 DNA: TGTGCCAGCAGCGTAGTCCCGGGGAAGGGGGCCCAGTACTTC. Amino acid sequence: CASSVVPGKGAQYF.